The T cell receptor beta chain described here comes from a study of shared clonotypes between healthy human individuals. Study findings and constraints: Researchers sampled blood only, noting tissue repertoires likely differ. Sorted-subset sequencing, rarefaction showed, was incomplete despite large depth.

The naive CD8 fraction comprised CD45RO-negative cells positively selected for CCR7 and excluded terminally differentiated effector memory CD45RA+ cells. Only Caucasian adults living in Nashville, Tennessee made up the donor group. At a deep level, the assay was run. TCRdb's copy holds only in-frame clones and misses some; the assay was immunoSEQ multiplex PCR. The sample records around 550,000 clones, 95% being singletons. Germline assignment: CDR1 MNHEY and CDR2 SMNVEV (reference sequence). The junction had 7 bases not matched to a gene; V was cut back by 5 bases and J by 7 bases. This CDR3 has 15 amino acids. Remarks on this clone: Its antigen remains unidentified.

The chain carries TRBV27 and TRBJ2-5; 13 bases are a match to TRBD2. This TCR derives from a woman younger than 45 in good health. Sample: naive CD8+ T cells sorted from blood. CDR3 in DNA: TGTGCCAGCAGTGGCGGGACTAGCGGGACCCTGACCCAGTACTTC. Translated: CASSGGTSGTLTQYF.